This entry concerns a single T cell receptor (beta chain). The CDR3 runs 13 residues. The germline V gene has CDR1 SGHVS and CDR2 FNYEAQ. V gave up 5 bases and J gave up 2 bases, with 10 bases separating them. Produced via immunoSEQ multiplex PCR; TCRdb's table is partial and in-frame only. The table records more than 25,000 clones, about 89% of them present only once. The entry originates in a study of T cell changes during pregnancy in multiple sclerosis. The sequences come from CD8+ T cells from peripheral blood mononuclear cells, collected in the third trimester of pregnancy. The chain is built from TRBV7-6 and TRBJ2-7; D possibly corresponds to TRBD1 (6 bases). The receptor's source is a female donor with multiple sclerosis, enrolled in a pregnancy study. CDR3 protein: CASSPGAPYEQYF. CDR3 DNA: TGTGCCAGCAGCCCAGGGGCCCCCTACGAGCAGTACTTC.